The T cell receptor (beta chain) under discussion was sequenced for a study of vaccination and CD4 T cells after COVID-19. Background on the study: The post-vaccine samples came a median roughly 72 days after dose two (range 14 to 241).

This clonotype was counted only a few times. Antigen unknown. TCRdb fed the PCR reads into MiXCR, producing one record per CDR3 protein. The sample carries 25,000 to 30,000 distinct CDR3 sequences, under 60% recorded once. The time point here: late sampling 161 to 241 days after vaccination in three convalescent patients. Study results and caveats: The authors studied relatively few convalescent patients and analyzed no early post-infection timepoints. The median count of SARS-CoV-2-reactive clonotypes rose from 21 to 38, not significantly.

Germline V gene lookup returns CDR1 MNHEY and CDR2 SMNVEV (reference sequence). V lost 6 bases, J lost 6 bases, and 12 bases stayed unmatched. CDR3 length equals 15 residues. Sequencing was performed on CD4+ T cells from blood, taken about 7 months after SARS-CoV-2 vaccination. This clonotype was sampled from a human donor who had recovered from COVID-19. This chain links TRBV27 with TRBJ2-7, with 9 bases aligning to TRBD1. The CDR3 loop is CASSQLGQGLTEQYF. The CDR3 bases are TGTGCCAGCAGCCAGCTTGGACAGGGGTTGACCGAGCAGTACTTC.